The clone carrying this TCR beta chain was seen once. This sample stems from a study of blood T cell repertoires in COVID-19. CDR1 is MNHEY and CDR2 is SVGAGI in the germline V gene. V shed 5 bases and J shed 4 bases, with 14 bases lying between them. The CDR3 runs to 14 residues. Sequencing was performed with immunoSEQ multiplex PCR; in TCRdb, only in-frame clones are kept and a portion is missing. Among 200,000 to 250,000 clones listed, 80% to 90% were seen once. Source material: PBMCs or T cells enriched from blood (not recorded which). The sequence derives from a woman in her thirties or forties with acute COVID-19. V is TRBV6-5 and J is TRBJ1-2; D unresolved. The CDR3 nucleotides are TGTGCCAGCAGTCCCGTGGAGAACACCTATGGCTACACCTTC. Protein product: CASSPVENTYGYTF.